Following are 15 T cell receptor beta chains from one sample sequenced in a study of cytomegalovirus exposure and HLA in healthy donors. PCR used 60 Vbeta primers and 13 Jbeta primers. Data came from immunoSEQ multiplex PCR; TCRdb stores just in-frame clones and leaves some out. The sample shows 150,000 to 170,000 clones, about three quarters of them seen only once. Sequencing was performed on PBMCs. All receptors derive from a man aged 18 to 30 in good health and CMV-seronegative.

The genes are TRBV4-1 and TRBJ1-1; 9 bases agree with TRBD1. The junction had 6 bases not matched to a gene; V was cut back by 3 bases and J by 1 base. Germline V gives CDR1 MGHRA, CDR2 YSYEKL. The CDR3 totals 16 residues. CDR3 coding DNA: TGCGCCAGCAGCCACCCCCGGGACAGGGCGAACACTGAAGCTTTCTTT. Protein sequence: CASSHPRDRANTEAFF.

The rearrangement uses TRBV25-1 and TRBJ2-1; a possible D gene is TRBD2 (6 bases). In germline, CDR1 is MGHDK, CDR2 SYGVNS. This CDR3 comprises 12 residues. Between the trimmed V and J ends, which lost 7 bases and 8 bases, there was a span of 12 bases. CDR3 in amino acids: CASIKWGDEQFF. CDR3 sequence (DNA): TGTGCCAGCATAAAGTGGGGGGATGAGCAGTTCTTC. The variable domain in full, with the rest retrieved from reference TRBV25-1 and TRBJ2-1, is EADIYQTPRYLVIGTGKKITLECSQTMGHDKMYWYQQDPGMELHLIHYSYGVNSTEKGDLSSESTVSRIRTEHFPLTLESARPSHTSQYLCASIKWGDEQFFGPGTRLTVL.

The V gene is TRBV28, the J gene TRBJ2-3; D remains unclear. Per the germline V gene, CDR1 is MDHEN and CDR2 is SYDVKM. Deletions cut 4 bases from V and 8 bases from J, with 4 bases between. This CDR3 has 10 amino acids. The CDR3 reads CASSSLTQYF. The CDR3 nucleotides are TGTGCCAGCAGTTCCCTTACGCAGTATTTT.

The genes are TRBV14 and TRBJ2-7; 11 bases map to TRBD2. The trim removed 6 bases at V and 3 bases at J, leaving 4 bases unmatched. This CDR3 has 14 amino acids. CDR1 is SGHDN and CDR2 is FVKESK in the germline V gene. In DNA form, the CDR3 reads TGTGCCAGCAGGCAGACTAGCGGGGACTACGAGCAGTACTTC. Translating gives CASRQTSGDYEQYF.

The rearrangement links TRBV6-5 to TRBJ1-2, with unresolved D. Germline CDR1 MNHEY, CDR2 SVGAGI. The CDR3 totals 15 residues. Trimming pared 5 bases from V and 4 bases from J, leaving 17 bases between. The DNA for the CDR3 is TGTGCCAGCAGTCCCCTCACAGTTTCCCTCTATGGCTACACCTTC. It specifies CASSPLTVSLYGYTF.

This chain joins TRBV5-4 and TRBJ2-4, with a tentative D call TRBD2 (5 bases). The CDR3 extends over 13 amino acids. The germline gives CDR1 SGHNT, CDR2 YYREEE (reference sequence). V was pared by 2 bases and J by 6 bases, with 9 bases between. As DNA, the CDR3 is TGTGCCAGCAGCTTAGGGAGAGCAAACATTCAGTACTTC. Amino acids: CASSLGRANIQYF.

The chain has TRBV4-3 and TRBJ2-7; 9 nucleotides line up with TRBD2. The V gene end was trimmed by 0 bases and the J gene end by 0 bases; junction bases not matched to a gene: 0. The CDR3 runs to 15 residues. Germline loops: CDR1 LGHNA, CDR2 YSLEER. CDR3 amino acids: CASSQDSGSSYEQYF. The CDR3 DNA reads as TGCGCCAGCAGCCAAGATAGCGGGAGCTCCTACGAGCAGTACTTC.

The V gene is TRBV9, the J gene TRBJ2-7; possible D gene TRBD1, 6 bases. The germline V gene encodes CDR1 SGDLS and CDR2 YYNGEE. Trimming took 0 bases from V and 4 from J, leaving 14 bases between them. The CDR3 runs to 15 residues. The CDR3, as DNA: TGTGCCAGCAGCGTAGGGCAGGGGACGGGTTACGAGCAGTACTTC. This codes for CASSVGQGTGYEQYF.

This chain joins TRBV7-2 and TRBJ1-5, with TRBD1 matching over 8 bases. V was pared by 4 bases and J by 7 bases, with 6 bases of the junction left unmatched. The V gene's germline CDR1 is SGHTA and CDR2 FQGNSA. The CDR3 loop spans 14 amino acids. The CDR3 DNA follows: TGTGCCAGCAGCTCTCAGGGGGCGGAACAGCCCCAGCATTTT. Translating gives CASSSQGAEQPQHF.

The V gene is TRBV5-4, the J gene TRBJ1-1; D gene unclear. The germline V gene encodes CDR1 SGHNT and CDR2 YYREEE (reference sequence). V lost 4 bases to trimming and J lost 0 bases, with 10 bases between them. The CDR3 totals 14 residues. The DNA of the CDR3 is TGTGCCAGCAGCGGCAGAAATATGAACACTGAAGCTTTCTTT. As protein: CASSGRNMNTEAFF.

This chain connects TRBV5-4 to TRBJ2-5, with D unclear. The germline CDR1 and CDR2 sequences are SGHNT and YYREEE (reference sequence). CDR3 length: 16 residues. Deletions cut 4 bases from V and 5 bases from J, with 21 bases between. The CDR3 region is CASSTPSASKSETQYF. CDR3 bases: TGTGCCAGCAGCACCCCCTCTGCTAGTAAGTCGGAGACCCAGTACTTC.

With regard to this clone: The junction shows a germline mismatch at one end, possibly a read error. The V call is TRBV7-9, the J call TRBJ1-4; 11 nucleotides agree with TRBD1. In germline, CDR1 is SEHNR, CDR2 FQNEAQ (reference sequence). The CDR3 is 17 residues long. The CDR3 bases are TGTTCCAGCAGCTTACCCCGGACAGGGGGCGCAGGGGAAAAACTGTTTTTT. This sequence encodes CSSSLPRTGGAGEKLFF.

The chain carries TRBV19 and TRBJ2-7, with 8 bases matching TRBD1. The CDR3 sequence is 13 residues long. Germline V lookup: CDR1 LNHDA, CDR2 SQIVND (reference sequence). V lost 7 bases and J lost 2; bases outside the gene matches: 4. CDR3 bases: TGTGCCAGTACCCTACAGGGGGCCTACGAGCAGTACTTC. Translation: CASTLQGAYEQYF.

The rearrangement links TRBV6-5 to TRBJ2-7; 7 positions match TRBD1. The CDR3 has 14 residues. With 11 bases clipped from V and 5 bases from J, the junction kept 15 bases outside the gene matches. In germline, CDR1 is MNHEY, CDR2 SVGAGI. CDR3 amino acids: CAAAEWGTAHEQYF. CDR3 sequence (DNA): TGTGCCGCAGCGGAATGGGGGACAGCCCACGAGCAGTACTTC.

The rearrangement links TRBV11-2 to TRBJ2-5; 8 bases agree with TRBD1. J was trimmed by 3 bases and V by 3 bases; bases with no gene match: 3. The CDR3 has 14 residues. Per the germline V gene, CDR1 is SGHAT and CDR2 is FQNNGV. CDR3 DNA: TGTGCCAGCAGCTTCAGGGGGCTTGAAGAGACCCAGTACTTC. Residues: CASSFRGLEETQYF.